The present T cell receptor beta chain was sequenced within a study of blood T cell repertoires in COVID-19. Study in general: Acute-phase and convalescent COVID-19 samples originated in the United States, Italy and Spain.

The method was immunoSEQ multiplex PCR; TCRdb's version includes in-frame clones alone and lacks a portion of them. This sample has almost 250,000 clones, with 80% to 90% found just once. Residents of around 24 US areas, aged about 18 to 95 years, made up the participants. Two negative PCRs, clearance, or symptom resolution were required of recovered Cohort 3 donors. The clonotype was recovered from a woman aged 25 to 39 who had recovered from COVID-19. Specimen: PBMCs or T cells enriched from blood (not recorded which).

The CDR3: CASSLIRRDGGEAFF. DNA of the CDR3: TGTGCCAGCAGTTTAATTAGGCGCGACGGGGGTGAAGCTTTCTTT. This chain connects TRBV28 to TRBJ1-1; TRBD1 might be the D (5 bases). Germline V lookup: CDR1 MDHEN, CDR2 SYDVKM. This CDR3 has 15 amino acids. V lost 2 bases and J 7 bases, leaving 17 bases between the germline ends.